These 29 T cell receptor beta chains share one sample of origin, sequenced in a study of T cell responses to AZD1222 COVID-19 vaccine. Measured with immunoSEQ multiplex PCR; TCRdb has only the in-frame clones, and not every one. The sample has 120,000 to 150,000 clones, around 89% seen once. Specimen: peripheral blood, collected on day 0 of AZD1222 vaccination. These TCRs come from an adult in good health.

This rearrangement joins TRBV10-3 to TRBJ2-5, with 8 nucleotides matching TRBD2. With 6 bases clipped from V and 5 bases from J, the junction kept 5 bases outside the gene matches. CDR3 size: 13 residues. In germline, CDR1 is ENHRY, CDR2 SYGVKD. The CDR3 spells CAIRGLGTETQYF. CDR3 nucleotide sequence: TGTGCCATCAGGGGACTAGGAACGGAGACCCAGTACTTC.

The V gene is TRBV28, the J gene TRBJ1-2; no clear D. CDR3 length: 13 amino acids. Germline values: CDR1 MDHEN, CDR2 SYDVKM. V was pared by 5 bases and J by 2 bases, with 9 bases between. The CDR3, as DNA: TGTGCCAGCAGTGGCGGACTGAACTATGGCTACACCTTC. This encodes CASSGGLNYGYTF.

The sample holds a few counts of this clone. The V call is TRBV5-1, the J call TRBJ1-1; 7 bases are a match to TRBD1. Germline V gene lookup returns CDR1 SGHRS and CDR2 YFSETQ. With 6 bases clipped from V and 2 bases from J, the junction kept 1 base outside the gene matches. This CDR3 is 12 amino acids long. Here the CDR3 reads CASTGGNTEAFF. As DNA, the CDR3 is TGCGCCAGCACAGGGGGAAACACTGAAGCTTTCTTT.

The DNA for the CDR3 is TGTGCCAGCAGCCTTAATCAAGCCTATGGCTACACCTTC. Amino acid sequence: CASSLNQAYGYTF. The genes are TRBV14 and TRBJ1-2; D unclear. V was clipped by 4 bases and J by 4 bases, with 10 bases between them. The CDR3 is made up of 13 amino acids. Looked up from germline, CDR1 is SGHDN and CDR2 is FVKESK. Based on the CDR3 plus reference TRBV14 and TRBJ1-2, the full variable domain is EAGVTQFPSHSVIEKGQTVTLRCDPISGHDNLYWYRRVMGKEIKFLLHFVKESKQDESGMPNNRFLAERTGGTYSTLKVQPAELEDSGVYFCASSLNQAYGYTFGSGTRLTVV.

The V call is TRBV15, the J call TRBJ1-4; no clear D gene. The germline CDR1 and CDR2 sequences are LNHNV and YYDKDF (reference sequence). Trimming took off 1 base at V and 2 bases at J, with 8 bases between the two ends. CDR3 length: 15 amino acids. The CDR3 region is CATSRALGTNEKLFF. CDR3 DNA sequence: TGTGCCACCAGCAGAGCGTTGGGCACTAATGAAAAACTGTTTTTT.

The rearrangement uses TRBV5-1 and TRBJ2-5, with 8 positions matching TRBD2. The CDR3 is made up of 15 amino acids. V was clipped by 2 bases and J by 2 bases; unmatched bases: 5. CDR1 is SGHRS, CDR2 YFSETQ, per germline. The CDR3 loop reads CASSFRLAQQETQYF. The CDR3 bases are TGCGCCAGCAGCTTTAGACTAGCGCAACAAGAGACCCAGTACTTC.

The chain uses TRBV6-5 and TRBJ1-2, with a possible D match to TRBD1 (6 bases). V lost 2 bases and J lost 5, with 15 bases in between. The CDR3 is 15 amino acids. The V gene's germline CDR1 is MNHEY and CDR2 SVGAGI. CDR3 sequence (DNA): TGTGCCAGCAGTTACGACTTGGGGGCTCGGTATGGCTACACCTTC. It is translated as CASSYDLGARYGYTF.

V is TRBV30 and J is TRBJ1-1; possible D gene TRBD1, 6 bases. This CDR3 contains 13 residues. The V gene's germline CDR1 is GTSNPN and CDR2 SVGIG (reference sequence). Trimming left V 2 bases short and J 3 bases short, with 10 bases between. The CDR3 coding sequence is TGTGCCTGGAGTCAGGGGTCTTACACTGAAGCTTTCTTT. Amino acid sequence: CAWSQGSYTEAFF.

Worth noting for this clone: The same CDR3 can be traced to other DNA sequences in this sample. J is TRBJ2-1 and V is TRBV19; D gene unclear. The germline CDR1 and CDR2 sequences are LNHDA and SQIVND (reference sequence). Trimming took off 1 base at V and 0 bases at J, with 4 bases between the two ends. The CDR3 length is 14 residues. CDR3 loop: CASSIGSSYNEQFF. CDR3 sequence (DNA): TGTGCCAGTAGTATAGGAAGCTCCTACAATGAGCAGTTCTTC. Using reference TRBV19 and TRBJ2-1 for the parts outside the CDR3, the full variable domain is DGGITQSPKYLFRKEGQNVTLSCEQNLNHDAMYWYRQDPGQGLRLIYYSQIVNDFQKGDIAEGYSVSREKKESFPLTVTSAQKNPTAFYLCASSIGSSYNEQFFGPGTRLTVL.

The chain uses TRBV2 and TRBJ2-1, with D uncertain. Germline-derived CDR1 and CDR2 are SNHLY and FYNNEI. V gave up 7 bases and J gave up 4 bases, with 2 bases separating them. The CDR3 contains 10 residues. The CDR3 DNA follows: TGTGCCAGCACATACAATGAGCAGTTCTTC. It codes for CASTYNEQFF.

DNA for the CDR3: TGTGCCAGCAGTTTGCCCCAGGCTACTTATGGCGGCTACACCTTC. Translated, it gives CASSLPQATYGGYTF. V usage is TRBV28 and J usage is TRBJ1-2; unclear D gene. The germline V and J ends were trimmed by 3 bases and 8 bases, with 19 bases remaining between them. CDR3 length: 15 residues. Germline V gene data show CDR1 as MDHEN and CDR2 as SYDVKM.

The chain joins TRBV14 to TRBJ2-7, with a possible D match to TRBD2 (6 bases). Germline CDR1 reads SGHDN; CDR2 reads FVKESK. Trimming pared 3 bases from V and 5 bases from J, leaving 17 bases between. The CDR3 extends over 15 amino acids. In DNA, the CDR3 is TGTGCCAGCAGCCAGGCCTTAGGCGGAGGGAACGAGCAGTACTTC. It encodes CASSQALGGGNEQYF.

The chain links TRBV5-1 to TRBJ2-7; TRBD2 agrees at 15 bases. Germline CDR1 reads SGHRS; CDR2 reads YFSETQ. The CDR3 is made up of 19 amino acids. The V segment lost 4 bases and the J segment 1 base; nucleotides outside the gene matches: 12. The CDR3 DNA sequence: TGCGCCAGCAGCCCCCGGACTAGCGGGGGGGCAGTAGGGTCCTACGAGCAGTACTTC. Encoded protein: CASSPRTSGGAVGSYEQYF.

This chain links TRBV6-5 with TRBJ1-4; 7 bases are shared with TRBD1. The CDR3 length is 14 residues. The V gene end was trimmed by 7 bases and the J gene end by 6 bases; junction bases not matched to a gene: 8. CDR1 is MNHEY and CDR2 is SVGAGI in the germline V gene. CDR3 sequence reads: CASTRTRGDEKLFF. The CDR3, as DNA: TGTGCCAGCACCCGGACCAGGGGGGATGAAAAACTGTTTTTT.

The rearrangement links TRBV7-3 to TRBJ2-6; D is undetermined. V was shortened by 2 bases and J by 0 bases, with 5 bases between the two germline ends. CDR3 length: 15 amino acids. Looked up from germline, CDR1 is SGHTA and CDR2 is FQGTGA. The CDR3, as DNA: TGTGCCAGCAGCTTATTGAGCTCTGGGGCCAACGTCCTGACTTTC. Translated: CASSLLSSGANVLTF.

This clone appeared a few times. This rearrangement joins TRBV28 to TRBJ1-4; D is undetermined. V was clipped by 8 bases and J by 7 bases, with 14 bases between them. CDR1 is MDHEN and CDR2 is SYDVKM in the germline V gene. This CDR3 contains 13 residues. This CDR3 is CASFDPRVEKLFF. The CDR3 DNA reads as TGTGCCAGCTTTGACCCGAGAGTTGAAAAACTGTTTTTT.

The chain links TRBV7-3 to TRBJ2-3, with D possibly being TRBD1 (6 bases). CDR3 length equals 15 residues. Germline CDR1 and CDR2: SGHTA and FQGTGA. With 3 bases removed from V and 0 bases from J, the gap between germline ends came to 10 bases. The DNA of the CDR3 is TGTGCCAGCAGCTTCGGACAGTCTAGCACAGATACGCAGTATTTT. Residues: CASSFGQSSTDTQYF.

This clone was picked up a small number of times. This chain's CDR3 is CASKGQGIYEQFF. CDR3 nucleotide sequence: TGTGCCAGCAAGGGGCAGGGTATCTATGAGCAGTTCTTC. The chain recombines TRBV28 with TRBJ2-1; D might be TRBD1 (5 bases). V lost 7 bases and J lost 8, with 15 bases in between. Germline V gene sequence: CDR1 MDHEN, CDR2 SYDVKM. The CDR3 extends over 13 amino acids.

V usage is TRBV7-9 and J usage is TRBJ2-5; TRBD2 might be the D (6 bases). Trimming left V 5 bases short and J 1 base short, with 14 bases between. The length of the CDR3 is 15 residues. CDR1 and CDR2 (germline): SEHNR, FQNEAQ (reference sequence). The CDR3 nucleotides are TGTGCCAGCAGCATCAGACTGGGGGGCCAAGAGACCCAGTACTTC. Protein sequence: CASSIRLGGQETQYF.

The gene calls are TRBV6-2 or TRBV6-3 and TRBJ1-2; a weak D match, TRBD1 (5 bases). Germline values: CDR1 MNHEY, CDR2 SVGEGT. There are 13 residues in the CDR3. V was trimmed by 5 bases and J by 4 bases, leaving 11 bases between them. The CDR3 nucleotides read TGTGCCAGCAGTATTGGGGGTATCTATGGCTACACCTTC. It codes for CASSIGGIYGYTF.

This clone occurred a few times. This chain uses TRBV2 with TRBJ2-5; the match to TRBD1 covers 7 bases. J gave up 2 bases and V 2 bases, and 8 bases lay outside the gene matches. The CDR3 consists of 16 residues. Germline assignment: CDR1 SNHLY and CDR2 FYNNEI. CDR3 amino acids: CASSEPLGRGQETQYF. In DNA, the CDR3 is TGTGCCAGCAGTGAACCCCTCGGCAGGGGGCAAGAGACCCAGTACTTC.

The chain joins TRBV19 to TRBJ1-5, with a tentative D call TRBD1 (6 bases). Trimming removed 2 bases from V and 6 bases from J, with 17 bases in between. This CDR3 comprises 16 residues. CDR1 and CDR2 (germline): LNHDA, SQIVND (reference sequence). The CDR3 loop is CASSISRGLEGQPQHF. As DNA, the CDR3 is TGTGCCAGTAGTATAAGCAGGGGCCTAGAGGGTCAGCCCCAGCATTTT.

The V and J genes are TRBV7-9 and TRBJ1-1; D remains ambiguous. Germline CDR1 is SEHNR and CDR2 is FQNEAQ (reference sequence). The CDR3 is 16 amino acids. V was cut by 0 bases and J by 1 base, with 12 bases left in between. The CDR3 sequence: CASSLAGAAANTEAFF. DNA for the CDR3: TGTGCCAGCAGCTTAGCGGGTGCGGCGGCGAACACTGAAGCTTTCTTT.

The CDR3 protein is CASSLAGTSEETQYF. CDR3 DNA sequence: TGCGCCAGCAGCTTGGCCGGGACTAGCGAAGAGACCCAGTACTTC. This chain joins TRBV5-1 and TRBJ2-5, with TRBD2 matching over 10 bases. The J segment lost 3 bases and the V segment lost 0 bases, leaving 2 bases of the junction unmatched. Germline lookup yields CDR1 SGHRS and CDR2 YFSETQ. The CDR3 contains 15 residues.

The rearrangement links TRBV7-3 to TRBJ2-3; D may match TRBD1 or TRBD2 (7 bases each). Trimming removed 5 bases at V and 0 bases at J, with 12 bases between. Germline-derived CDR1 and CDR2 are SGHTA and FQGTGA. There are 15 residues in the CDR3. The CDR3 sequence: CASSHQGGSTDTQYF. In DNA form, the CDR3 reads TGTGCCAGCAGCCACCAGGGGGGGAGCACAGATACGCAGTATTTT.

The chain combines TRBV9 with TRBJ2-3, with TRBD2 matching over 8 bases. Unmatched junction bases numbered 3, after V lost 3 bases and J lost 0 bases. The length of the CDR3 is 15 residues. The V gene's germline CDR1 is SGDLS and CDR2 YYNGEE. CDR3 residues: CASSAGLASTDTQYF. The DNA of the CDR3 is TGTGCCAGCAGCGCCGGACTAGCTAGCACAGATACGCAGTATTTT. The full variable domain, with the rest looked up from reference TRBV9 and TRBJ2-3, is DSGVTQTPKHLITATGQRVTLRCSPRSGDLSVYWYQQSLDQGLQFLIQYYNGEERAKGNILERFSAQQFPDLHSELNLSSLELGDSALYFCASSAGLASTDTQYFGPGTRLTVL.

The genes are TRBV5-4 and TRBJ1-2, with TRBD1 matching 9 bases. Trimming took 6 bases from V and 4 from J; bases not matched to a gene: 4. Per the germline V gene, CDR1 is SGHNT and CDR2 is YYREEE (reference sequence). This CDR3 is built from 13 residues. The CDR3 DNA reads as TGTGCCAGCACCACGGGACAGGGCTATGGCTACACCTTC. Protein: CASTTGQGYGYTF.

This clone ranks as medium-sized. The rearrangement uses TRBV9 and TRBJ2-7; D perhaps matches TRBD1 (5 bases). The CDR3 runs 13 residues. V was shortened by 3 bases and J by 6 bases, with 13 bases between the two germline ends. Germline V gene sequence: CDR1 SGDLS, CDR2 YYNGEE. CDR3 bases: TGTGCCAGCAGCGCCTTGACAGTTTCCGAGCAGTACTTC. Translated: CASSALTVSEQYF.

Written as DNA, the CDR3 is TGTGCCAGCTCACCACGTGGACTGGACGGAAACACCATATATTTT. This sequence encodes CASSPRGLDGNTIYF. V is TRBV18 and J is TRBJ1-3; D not resolved. V was clipped by 1 base and J by 4 bases, with 11 bases between them. The CDR3 sequence is 15 residues long. Germline V gene data show CDR1 as KGHSH and CDR2 as LQKENI.